Reported below is one TCR beta chain. This specimen comes from a study of blood T cell repertoires in COVID-19. V shed 0 bases and J shed 7 bases, with 15 bases lying between them. The CDR3 length is 15 residues. Looked up from germline, CDR1 is LNHNV and CDR2 is YYDKDF (reference sequence). Under the authors' procedure: How many nucleated cells were present was estimated from reference gene primer amplification. TCRdb keeps only in-frame clones here, not all; method: immunoSEQ multiplex PCR. V and J calls and clone size come straight from that table; D and trimming were deduced from the DNA. The sample has 150,000 to 200,000 clones, 90% to 95% seen once.

The TCR was taken from a woman aged 60-75 years with COVID-19, enrolled during active disease. The specimen sequenced was peripheral blood. This chain links TRBV15 with TRBJ2-5, with D possibly matching TRBD2 (6 bases). The CDR3 DNA reads TGTGCCACCAGCAGAGATTTAGCGGCCATGGGGACCCAGTACTTC. The encoded protein is CATSRDLAAMGTQYF.